What follows is one TCR beta chain and its context. Its antigen is unknown. The data stem from a study of neoadjuvant anti-PD-1 for oral cavity cancer. The germline V and J ends were trimmed by 0 bases and 9 bases, with 5 bases remaining between them. The length of the CDR3 is 10 residues. Germline V gene data show CDR1 as DFQATT and CDR2 as SNEGSKA (reference sequence). Stage II-IVA oral cavity squamous cell carcinoma was new and untreated by systemic or radiation therapy. Blood cells were analyzed directly, without culture or expansion. Notes on the study in general: With a few patients per group, TCR findings need larger cohorts.

Most PBMC samples had 480 ng input DNA in six replicates. Profiling relied on immunoSEQ multiplex PCR, and the TCRdb table lists in-frame clones only, not all of them. The sample comprises around 18,000 clones, over 65% of which are singletons, and 2.7% rests with the top ten. The chain uses TRBV20-1 and TRBJ2-5; tentatively, D is TRBD1 (5 bases). The TCR was taken from a person aged 35-79 years with oral cavity squamous cell carcinoma. The source material was PBMCs, sampled before nivolumab (anti-PD-1) treatment. The CDR3 DNA sequence: TGCAGTGCTAGAGAAGGGGCCCAGTACTTC. This encodes CSAREGAQYF.